The clone carrying this T cell receptor (beta chain) is labeled as medium-sized. These data come from a study of T cell repertoires in aging, cancer and after chemotherapy. The CDR3 is 13 residues long. Trimming removed 4 bases from V and 0 bases from J, with 9 bases in between. Per germline, CDR1 SQVTM and CDR2 ANQGSEA. Amplification of TCR beta used genomic DNA extracted from peripheral blood. Rearranged V-D-J TRB sequences were amplified with a mixed TRB-A/B primer pool. MiXCR, applied by TCRdb to the multiplex PCR reads, yields one record per CDR3 protein. Here the sample spans roughly 2,200 distinct CDR3 sequences, around 30% being singletons.

V gene TRBV29-1 combines with J gene TRBJ1-1; TRBD1 might be the D (5 bases). Sample: blood. This clonotype was obtained from a human donor in good health. CDR3 coding DNA: TGCAGCGTTGTTAGGACAATGAACACTGAAGCTTTCTTT. Its translation is CSVVRTMNTEAFF.